Below, 11 T cell receptor beta chains from the same sample are listed, as sequenced in a study of blood T cell repertoires in COVID-19. The assay was immunoSEQ multiplex PCR, and TCRdb's table has in-frame clones only and misses some. Of some 390,000 clones in the sample, 89% were seen once. The sequencing sample was made of peripheral blood. The receptors come from a woman aged 40 to 50 with COVID-19, enrolled during active disease.

J is TRBJ2-6 and V is TRBV7-9, with a tentative D call TRBD1 (6 bases). The CDR3 loop spans 17 amino acids. Germline CDR1 reads SEHNR; CDR2 reads FQNEAQ (reference sequence). The V end was cut by 1 base, the J end by 0 bases, with 10 bases between. In DNA form, the CDR3 reads TGTGCCAGCAGCTTAGGAACAGGGTTCTCTGGGGCCAACGTCCTGACTTTC. Its protein is CASSLGTGFSGANVLTF. Based on the CDR3 plus reference TRBV7-9 and TRBJ2-6, the full variable domain is DTGVSQNPRHKITKRGQNVTFRCDPISEHNRLYWYRQTLGQGPEFLTYFQNEAQLEKSRLLSDRFSAERPKGSFSTLEIQRTEQGDSAMYLCASSLGTGFSGANVLTFGAGSRLTVL.

This clone was counted once. This rearrangement joins TRBV19 to TRBJ1-5; 7 nucleotides match TRBD1. CDR3 length: 18 amino acids. Looked up from germline, CDR1 is LNHDA and CDR2 is SQIVND (reference sequence). V lost 6 bases, J lost 0 bases, and 14 bases stayed unmatched. The CDR3, as DNA: TGTGCCAGTAGCAAAACCGGGACAGCCCTGAATAGCAATCAGCCCCAGCATTTT. Its protein is CASSKTGTALNSNQPQHF.

The chain employs TRBV6-5 and TRBJ1-1; no definite D call. Germline CDR1 reads MNHEY; CDR2 reads SVGAGI. CDR3 length: 13 residues. V was trimmed by 7 bases and J by 2 bases, leaving 11 bases between them. The CDR3 nucleotides read TGTGCCAGCACTGCACAGTTTAACACTGAAGCTTTCTTT. Its translation: CASTAQFNTEAFF.

The chain combines TRBV7-9 with TRBJ1-6, with D perhaps matching TRBD1 (6 bases). Germline loops: CDR1 SEHNR, CDR2 FQNEAQ (reference sequence). CDR3 size: 16 residues. With 3 bases removed from V and 1 base from J, the gap between germline ends came to 10 bases. CDR3 sequence reads: CASSLLRGSYNSPLHF. Written as DNA, the CDR3 is TGTGCCAGCAGCTTGCTCAGGGGTTCCTATAATTCACCCCTCCACTTT.

The rearrangement uses TRBV7-2 and TRBJ1-2, with D perhaps TRBD1 (6 bases). Germline V CDR1 and CDR2: SGHTA, FQGNSA. The V end lost 5 bases, the J end lost 10 bases, and 20 bases lay between the germline ends. The CDR3 has 14 residues. The CDR3 DNA reads as TGTGCCAGCAGCCTGGGTGGGCAGGGGAAAAACTACACCTTC. Translation: CASSLGGQGKNYTF. Looking up the rest from reference TRBV7-2 and TRBJ1-2 gives the full variable domain: GAGVSQSPSNKVTEKGKDVELRCDPISGHTALYWYRQSLGQGLEFLIYFQGNSAPDKSGLPSDRFSAERTGGSVSTLTIQRTQQEDSAVYLCASSLGGQGKNYTFGSGTRLTVV.

This sequence joins TRBV20-1 and TRBJ1-2; TRBD1 is a possible D gene (6 bases). Germline loops: CDR1 DFQATT, CDR2 SNEGSKA (reference sequence). This CDR3 contains 11 residues. V shed 6 bases and J shed 8 bases, with 13 bases lying between them. CDR3 nucleotides: TGCAGTGCGGGCAGACAGGAGGGCTACACCTTC. Its protein product is CSAGRQEGYTF.

About this clone itself: Other DNA sequences in the same sample also yield this CDR3. The V gene is TRBV30, the J gene TRBJ1-1, with D perhaps TRBD1 (6 bases). This CDR3 spans 12 amino acids. The V gene's germline CDR1 is GTSNPN and CDR2 SVGIG (reference sequence). V lost 8 bases, J lost 1 base, and 11 bases lay in between. In nucleotides, the CDR3 is TGTGCCGGGGGACAAAGGAACACTGAAGCTTTCTTT. Encoded protein: CAGGQRNTEAFF.

This clone was observed once. The V gene is TRBV6-2 or TRBV6-3, the J gene TRBJ2-1; weak D call: TRBD1 (6 bases). The CDR3 has 18 residues. CDR1 and CDR2 from the germline V gene are MNHEY and SVGEGT. V shed 2 bases and J shed 1 base, with 18 bases lying between them. CDR3 DNA: TGTGCCAGCAGTTACCAACCCCTCAAGACAGGTTCCTACAATGAGCAGTTCTTC. Its protein is CASSYQPLKTGSYNEQFF.

This chain joins TRBV7-2 and TRBJ2-1; a weak D match, TRBD2 (5 bases). V was shortened by 0 bases and J by 4 bases, with 13 bases between the two germline ends. Germline V lookup: CDR1 SGHTA, CDR2 FQGNSA. The CDR3 extends over 16 amino acids. The CDR3 bases are TGTGCCAGCAGCTTAGCGAAAACGGGAATATACAATGAGCAGTTCTTC. Protein product: CASSLAKTGIYNEQFF.

This clone showed up just once. The chain is built from TRBV6-4 and TRBJ2-3, with D perhaps TRBD2 (6 bases). Germline-derived CDR1 and CDR2 are MRHNA and SNTAGT. Trimming took off 2 bases at V and 5 bases at J, with 14 bases between the two ends. CDR3 size: 15 residues. The CDR3 reads CASSDGRRVGDTQYF. CDR3 bases: TGTGCCAGCAGTGACGGAAGGAGGGTAGGAGATACGCAGTATTTT.

A note on this clone: At one boundary the junction diverges from the germline segment, which might be a read error. V gene TRBV5-1 combines with J gene TRBJ1-1, with 7 bases matching TRBD1. The CDR3 extends over 13 amino acids. Looked up from germline, CDR1 is SGHRS and CDR2 is YFSETQ. The CDR3 nucleotides are TGCGCCAGCAGCTTGGTCCAAGACAGGGAAGTTTTCTTT. This sequence encodes CASSLVQDREVFF.